The sequence of this T cell receptor beta chain was determined in a study of cytomegalovirus exposure and HLA in healthy donors. In germline, CDR1 is SGHTA, CDR2 FQGTGA. The V segment lost 5 bases and the J segment 6 bases; nucleotides outside the gene matches: 12. The CDR3 totals 17 residues. Comment on this clone: The antigen remains unidentified.

Study results and caveats: Productive rates of about 87% or about 30% were seen for most TCR beta V segments in an earlier analysis.

The PCR contained 60 Vbeta and 13 Jbeta primers. Clones were sequenced by immunoSEQ multiplex PCR, and TCRdb holds only the in-frame ones, with some missing. This sample contains about 130,000 clones. Sequenced material: PBMCs. This chain links TRBV7-3 with TRBJ2-1; 11 bases fit TRBD2. This TCR was sampled from a woman in her thirties or forties in good health and CMV-seropositive. CDR3 in DNA: TGTGCCAGCAGCCCGACTGCAATAGCGGGAGGGCCCAATGAGCAGTTCTTC. It translates to CASSPTAIAGGPNEQFF.